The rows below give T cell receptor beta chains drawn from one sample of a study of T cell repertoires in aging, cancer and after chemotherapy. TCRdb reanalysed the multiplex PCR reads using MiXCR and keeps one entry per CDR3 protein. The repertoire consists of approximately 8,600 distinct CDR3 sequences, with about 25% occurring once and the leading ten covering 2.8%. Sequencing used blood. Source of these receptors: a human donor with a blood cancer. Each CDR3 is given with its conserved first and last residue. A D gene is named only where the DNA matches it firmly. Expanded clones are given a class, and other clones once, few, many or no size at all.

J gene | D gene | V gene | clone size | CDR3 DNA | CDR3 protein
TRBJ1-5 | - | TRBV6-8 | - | TGTGCCAGCAGTCCCTGGGACGTAAATAGCAATCAGCCCCAGCATTTT | CASSPWDVNSNQPQHF
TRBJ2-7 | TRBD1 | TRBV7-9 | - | TGTGCCAGCAGCTTAGCGCTAATAGGGGGCGAAAAGTACTTC | CASSLALIGGEKYF
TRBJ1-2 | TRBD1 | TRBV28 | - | TGTGCCAGCAGTTTACAGGGGGCGGGGCCACAGCGAACCCATGGCTACACCTTC | CASSLQGAGPQRTHGYTF
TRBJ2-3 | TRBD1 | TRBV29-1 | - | TGCAGCGTCAGACAGGGGGCGGCGTGGGATACGCAGTATTTT | CSVRQGAAWDTQYF
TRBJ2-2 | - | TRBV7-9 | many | TGTGCCAGCAGCTATAGCGGCCTTAGTTCCGGGGAGCTGTTTTTT | CASSYSGLSSGELFF
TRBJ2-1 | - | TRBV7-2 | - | TGTGCCAGCAGCCAAGGGGATGAGCAGTTCTTC | CASSQGDEQFF
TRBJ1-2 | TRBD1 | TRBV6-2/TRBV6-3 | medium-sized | TGTGCCAGCAGTTACTCGACAGGGGAAGGCTACACCTTC | CASSYSTGEGYTF
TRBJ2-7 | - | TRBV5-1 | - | TGCGCCAGCAGCTTGGATATGGCAGGGATAGGCTACGAGCAGTACTTC | CASSLDMAGIGYEQYF
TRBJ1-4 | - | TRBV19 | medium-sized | TGTGCCAGTAGTATCGCCAGACCGGGCGGTAATGAAAAACTGTTTTTT | CASSIARPGGNEKLFF
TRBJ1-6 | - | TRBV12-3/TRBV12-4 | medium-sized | TGTGCCAGCAGTCGGACGGGAGGTAATTCACCCCTCCACTTT | CASSRTGGNSPLHF
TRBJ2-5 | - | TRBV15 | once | TGTGCCACCAAGGAGGGGGGATTGGGAGAGACCCAGTACTTC | CATKEGGLGETQYF
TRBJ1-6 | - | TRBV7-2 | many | TGTGCCAGCAGCTCACCCGACCTTGCTGTAAATTCACCCCTCCACTTT | CASSSPDLAVNSPLHF
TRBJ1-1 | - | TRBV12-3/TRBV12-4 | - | TGTGCCAGCAGAATAATGATGAACACTGAAGCTTTCTTT | CASRIMMNTEAFF
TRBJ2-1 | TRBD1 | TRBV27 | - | TGTGCCAGCAGTTTATTTGCTGAAACAGGGGCGATAAATGAGCAGTTCTTC | CASSLFAETGAINEQFF
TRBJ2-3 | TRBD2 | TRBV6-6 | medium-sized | TGTGCCAGCAGCCTCTGGGCTAGCGGGAGAAGCACAGATACGCAGTATTTT | CASSLWASGRSTDTQYF
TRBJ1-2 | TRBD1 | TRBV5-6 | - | TGTGCCAGCAGCTCACCCAGGGGGCGAGACTATGGCTACACCTTC | CASSSPRGRDYGYTF
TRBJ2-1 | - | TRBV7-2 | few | TGTGCCAGCAGCTTAGGTTCAGGAGACTACAATGAGCAGTTCTTC | CASSLGSGDYNEQFF
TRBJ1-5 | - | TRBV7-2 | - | TGTGCCAGCAGCGTTAACGAGAGGCAGCCCCAGCATTTT | CASSVNERQPQHF
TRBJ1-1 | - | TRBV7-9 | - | TGTGCCAGCAGCTTAGATGGTTACGGGATCCGTCCGGACACTGAAGCTTTCTTT | CASSLDGYGIRPDTEAFF
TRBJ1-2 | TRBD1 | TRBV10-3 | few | TGTGCCATCGGAAAACAGGGGTTGGCCAACTATGGCTACACCTTC | CAIGKQGLANYGYTF
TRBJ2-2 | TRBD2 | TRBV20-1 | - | TGCAGTGCTAGATTCTTAGCGGGAGGACCCACCGGGGAGCTGTTTTTT | CSARFLAGGPTGELFF
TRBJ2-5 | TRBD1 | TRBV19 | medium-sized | TGTGCCAGTAGTCCCACCGGACAGGGCGAGACCCAGTACTTC | CASSPTGQGETQYF
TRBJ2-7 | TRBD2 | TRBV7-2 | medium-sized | TGTGCCAGCAGCTTCCTAGCGGAGCTGGGCGAGCAGTACTTC | CASSFLAELGEQYF
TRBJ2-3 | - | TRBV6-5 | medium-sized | TGTGCCCACAGCAGGTTACAGGGAGATACGCAGTATTTT | CAHSRLQGDTQYF
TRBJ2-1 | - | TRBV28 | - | TGTGCCAGCAGTCCCCTCCGTAGAGGTGAGCAGTTCTTC | CASSPLRRGEQFF
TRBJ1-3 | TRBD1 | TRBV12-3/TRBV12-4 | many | TGTGCCAGCAGTGTGGGGACAGGGGGCTCTGGAAACACCATATATTTT | CASSVGTGGSGNTIYF
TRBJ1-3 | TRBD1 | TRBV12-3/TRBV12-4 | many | TGTGCCAGCAGTTTATGGGGACAGGGAGAGGACACCATATATTTT | CASSLWGQGEDTIYF
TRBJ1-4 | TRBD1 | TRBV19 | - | TGTGCCAGTAGAGGAGGCCGTGACAGGGTTATAAAACTGTTTTTT | CASRGGRDRVIKLFF
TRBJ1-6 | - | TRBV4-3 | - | TGCGCCAGCAGCCAAGATTTATTAGCGGGGAACTCCTATAATTCACCCCTCCACTTT | CASSQDLLAGNSYNSPLHF
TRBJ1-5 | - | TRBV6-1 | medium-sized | TGTGCCAGCAGTGAACAGGGCGACAATCAGCCCCAGCATTTT | CASSEQGDNQPQHF
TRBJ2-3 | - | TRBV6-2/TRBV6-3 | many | TGTGCCAGCAGCTTCCGTGGGAGCGGAGAAGATACGCAGTATTTT | CASSFRGSGEDTQYF
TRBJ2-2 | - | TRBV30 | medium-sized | TGTGCCTGGAGCGGCCCGGCCGGGGAGCTGTTTTTT | CAWSGPAGELFF
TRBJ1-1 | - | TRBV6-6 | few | TGTGCCAGCAGTTACTCGAAGTTCAGTTCACCGTTCATGAACACTGAAGCTTTCTTT | CASSYSKFSSPFMNTEAFF
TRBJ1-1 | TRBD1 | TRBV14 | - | TGTGCCAGCAGCGTCCTTCTGGCGGACAGGGAAAACACTGAAGCTTTCTTT | CASSVLLADRENTEAFF
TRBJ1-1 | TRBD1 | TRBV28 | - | TGTGCCAGCAGACTGACAGGGTTCGCTGAAGCTTTCTTT | CASRLTGFAEAFF
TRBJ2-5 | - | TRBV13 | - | TGCGCCAGCAGCCTGGGTGCCCAGACAGGAGAGGAGACCCAGTACTTC | CASSLGAQTGEETQYF
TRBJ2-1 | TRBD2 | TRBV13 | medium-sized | TGTGCCAGCAGCTTAGGTCGGGGGGGCATCTATGAGCAGTTCTTC | CASSLGRGGIYEQFF
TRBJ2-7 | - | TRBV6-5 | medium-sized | TGTGCCAGCAGTTACTCGGGGACTGGCTCCTACGAGCAGTACTTC | CASSYSGTGSYEQYF
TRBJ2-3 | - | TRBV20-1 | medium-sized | TGCAGTGCTAGAGTAGGACGGCAGTATTTT | CSARVGRQYF
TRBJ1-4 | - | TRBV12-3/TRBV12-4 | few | TGTGCCAGCAGTTTAGAGGGGGAGGGTGAAAAACTGTTTTTT | CASSLEGEGEKLFF
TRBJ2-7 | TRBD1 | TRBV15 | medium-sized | TGTGCCACCAGCAGAGAAGGACAGGGGTTTTCTCACGAGCAGTACTTC | CATSREGQGFSHEQYF
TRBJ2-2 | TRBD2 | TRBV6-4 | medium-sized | TGTGCCAGCAGTGACTCTTCGGGAGGCGGGGAGCTGTTTTTT | CASSDSSGGGELFF